The 10 T cell receptor beta chains below were found in one sample sequenced in a study of regulatory T cells in long-lasting Graves disease. HTBI primers from iRepertoire and Arm-PCR of CDR3 regions yielded the TCR beta libraries. TCRdb re-called the multiplex PCR reads with MiXCR, one entry per CDR3 protein. Seen here are fewer than 550,000 distinct CDR3 sequences, roughly 15% observed once, and the top ten hold 20% to 30%. Time point defined: newly diagnosed GD, antithyroid drugs for less than 3 months. Researchers made the TCR library from RNA that was extracted from PBMCs. The sample was also linked to a second study, of T cells in Graves' hyperthyroidism and ophthalmopathy.

The input for sequencing was peripheral blood mononuclear cells (PBMCs), taken at new diagnosis, from a patient treated with antithyroid drugs. These receptors came from a woman between 40 and 65 years old with Graves disease.

Regarding this clonotype: Being one base from a much bigger clone, this may be a read error. The V and J genes are TRBV2 and TRBJ2-7; 9 nucleotides line up with TRBD1. CDR3 length equals 14 residues. V lost 6 bases to trimming and J lost 6 bases; unmatched junction nucleotides: 9. Germline V gene sequence: CDR1 SNHLY, CDR2 FYNNEI. The CDR3: CASSSSGQGREQYF. The CDR3 DNA follows: TGTGCCAGCAGCTCCTCGGGACAGGGTCGCGAGCAGTACTTC.

The chain links TRBV3-1 to TRBJ2-7, with a weak D call TRBD1 (5 bases). The CDR3 runs 16 residues. The V gene lost 4 bases and the J gene lost 1 base, with 17 bases spanning the gap. Germline assignment: CDR1 LGHDT and CDR2 YNNKEL (reference sequence). The CDR3 sequence: CASSRRLAGNSYEQYF. CDR3 in DNA: TGTGCCAGCAGCCGCCGGCTGGCAGGGAATTCCTACGAGCAGTACTTC.

The chain has TRBV6-1 and TRBJ1-6, with D tentatively TRBD1 (6 bases). Per the germline V gene, CDR1 is MNHNS and CDR2 is SASEGT. The CDR3 contains 16 residues. The V end lost 6 bases, the J end lost 6 bases, and 18 bases lay between the germline ends. CDR3 sequence: CASSLPGALVNSPLHF. CDR3 nucleotides: TGTGCCAGCAGCCTCCCGGGGGCTTTGGTTAATTCACCCCTCCACTTT.

This clonotype is judged medium-sized (0.01 to 0.1%). The J gene is TRBJ2-1, the V gene TRBV20-1, with 8 bases lining up with TRBD2. Germline values: CDR1 DFQATT, CDR2 SNEGSKA (reference sequence). The CDR3 spans 13 residues. V gave up 6 bases and J gave up 6 bases; unmatched junction bases: 7. CDR3 DNA sequence: TGCAGTGCAAAGGGACTAGTCGGCAATGAGCAGTTCTTC. Translation: CSAKGLVGNEQFF.

The sample holds many counts of this clonotype. The chain recombines TRBV6-1 with TRBJ2-3; 7 bases match TRBD1. CDR1 is MNHNS and CDR2 is SASEGT in the germline V gene. The CDR3 is 14 amino acids. V shed 8 bases, J shed 9 bases, and the junction held 14 bases outside the gene matches. The CDR3 reads CASSPRQGVDTQYF. The CDR3, as DNA: TGTGCCAGCTCACCAAGACAGGGTGTTGACACGCAGTATTTT.

Ten or more counts support this clonotype. The rearrangement joins TRBV7-9 to TRBJ2-1; 7 bases line up with TRBD2. Losses at the gene ends were 6 bases for V and 7 bases for J; bases not matched to a gene: 3. CDR1 SEHNR and CDR2 FQNEAQ come from the germline V gene (reference sequence). There are 12 residues in the CDR3. The chain's CDR3 is CASRGEGNEQFF. CDR3 nucleotides: TGTGCCAGCAGAGGGGAGGGGAATGAGCAGTTCTTC.

This sequence joins TRBV27 and TRBJ2-7; maybe TRBD2 (7 bases). Germline CDR1 and CDR2: MNHEY and SMNVEV (reference sequence). With 5 bases removed from V and 0 bases from J, the gap between germline ends came to 17 bases. This CDR3 has 16 amino acids. The CDR3 region has the DNA TGTGCCAGCAGTCCCCGGGGGGCGCAGGGCTCCTACGAGCAGTACTTC. Amino acids: CASSPRGAQGSYEQYF.

This clonotype was seen more than once but under ten times. The V gene is TRBV6-1, the J gene TRBJ1-1; D not certain. The CDR3 sequence is 12 residues long. The germline V gene has CDR1 MNHNS and CDR2 SASEGT. V dropped 5 bases and J dropped 8 bases, with 12 bases sitting between them. The chain's CDR3 is CASSLPQIEAFF. The CDR3 bases are TGTGCCAGCAGTCTCCCACAGATAGAAGCTTTCTTT.

This clonotype was picked up many times. The chain has TRBV3-1 and TRBJ2-5; the D is unclear. V lost 4 bases, J lost 2 bases, and 14 bases lay in between. The CDR3 covers 15 residues. In germline, CDR1 is LGHDT, CDR2 YNNKEL (reference sequence). The CDR3 DNA sequence: TGTGCCAGCAGCCCGTTGGGCGGTTCACAAGAGACCCAGTACTTC. Translating it yields CASSPLGGSQETQYF.

The chain has TRBV28 and TRBJ1-2; perhaps TRBD1 as D (6 bases). Per the germline V gene, CDR1 is MDHEN and CDR2 is SYDVKM. V dropped 3 bases and J dropped 6 bases, with 20 bases sitting between them. The CDR3 has 16 residues. DNA of the CDR3: TGTGCCAGCAGTTTTACCCCGGACAGTTCCGTCAATGGCTACACCTTC. Its translation is CASSFTPDSSVNGYTF.